This entry is about one TCR beta chain. Its antigen is as yet unknown. The data were obtained in a study of cytomegalovirus exposure and HLA in healthy donors. The CDR3 runs 17 residues. The germline V gene has CDR1 LNHDA and CDR2 SQIVND (reference sequence). The J segment lost 5 bases and the V segment lost 0 bases, leaving 8 bases of the junction unmatched. Whole-study findings and limits: Earlier findings revealed that most TCR beta V segments proved productive either about 90% or about 30% of the time.

PCR amplification relied on 60 Vbeta primers (plus 13 Jbeta primers). How the authors handled the data: In a later analysis, 75 million to 85 million unique TCR beta chains included roughly 11 million shared by two or more donors. TCRdb's copy holds only in-frame clones and misses some; the assay was immunoSEQ multiplex PCR. Clone size and the V and J calls come from that table; the DNA yielded D and trimming. Recorded for this sample: tens of thousands of clones. The receptor's source is a man in his 60s in good health and CMV-seropositive. The rearrangement joins TRBV19 to TRBJ2-2, with 8 nucleotides matching TRBD1. Sequencing used PBMCs. In DNA form, the CDR3 reads TGTGCCAGTAGTATAGATTGGCAGGGGGCGCGAACCGGGGAGCTGTTTTTT. Its translation: CASSIDWQGARTGELFF.